The entry that follows covers one TCR beta chain sequence. This receptor's antigen is unknown. No per-base quality is available; no much larger clone lies one base away. V loses 0 bases, J loses 3 bases, and the germline ends lie 6 bases apart. Its CDR3 holds 14 amino acids, cysteine through phenylalanine. The kept DNA is CDR3 alone, 42 bases in frame from the first base. CDR1 and CDR2 are drawn from the germline V gene: SGHAT, FQNNGV. Enrolling through a virtual design, the prospective study's participants ranged in age from roughly 18 to 90 years and lived across 24 United States geographic areas. In the prospective study, participants were assigned to cohorts based on the clinical history participants reported in a screening survey and a study questionnaire. Recovered participants in ImmuneRACE Cohort 3 were defined by two consecutive negative NP/OP PCR tests, clearance by a healthcare professional, or resolution of symptoms. Each participant in the prospective study had whole blood, serum and a nasopharyngeal or oropharyngeal swab collected by mobile phlebotomists. Prospective study participants could optionally give additional blood draws and questionnaires over a roughly 2-month period. Before DNA extraction, prospective study blood samples were shipped either frozen or at room temperature.

This specimen comes from a study of blood T cell repertoires in COVID-19 (dated by TCRdb to 2020 to 2021). Study-level background: The collaborator samples originated in the United States, Italy and Spain and spanned the acute and convalescent phases of COVID-19. The prospective study material was composed of cDNA or gDNA derived from T cells, B-cell-depleted T cells, or PBMCs. Deeply sampled blood TCRbeta repertoires from subjects exposed to, actively infected with, or recovered from COVID-19 were included in the dataset. The repertoires were released in a freely available public database intended as a resource for research on the immune response to SARS-CoV-2. Samples were obtained from the ongoing ImmuneRACE study (first 160 participants) and from 1,200 or so subjects provided by 6 global collaborators. Sample metadata almost always included a de-identified subject ID, COVID-19 status, age in years and sex. Where available, HLA class I and class II types were taken from metadata supplied by the sample provider and were not determined by assay-based typing. Results the study describes overall, beyond this receptor: The quantity of clinical and demographic metadata differed by source and by participant and was supplied without curation.

The immunoSEQ Assay, a bias-controlled multiplex PCR, was used to amplify TCRbeta CDR3 regions from genomic DNA. The published analysis was carried out like this. Nucleated cell counts per sample were estimated from amplification of reference gene primers within the assay. Sequence reads were collapsed and filtered to measure the absolute abundance of every unique TCRbeta CDR3 rearrangement. For each sample, productive Simpson clonality was calculated by taking the square root of Simpson's diversity index across productive rearrangements. TCRdb mirrors the immuneACCESS table, restricted to in-frame sequences. Some clones are absent from its copies; in checked studies, under half trace to an unresolved V gene, and the reason for the others is unknown. The D gene and trimming were derived from the DNA, and the V and J assignments and clone size from that table. Present in this sample are fewer than 300,000 clones, 90% of which were seen just once. Clones ranked in the top ten supply 1.1% of the sample.

The sequencing input was PBMCs or T cells enriched from blood (not recorded which). This clonotype was sampled from a woman in her twenties or thirties who had recovered from COVID-19. In this chain, TRBV11-2 is recombined with TRBJ1-5, with the D gene too uncertain to name. The sequenced DNA is TGTGCCAGCAGCTTAGATAACAACAATCAGCCCCAGCATTTT. It specifies CASSLDNNNQPQHF.